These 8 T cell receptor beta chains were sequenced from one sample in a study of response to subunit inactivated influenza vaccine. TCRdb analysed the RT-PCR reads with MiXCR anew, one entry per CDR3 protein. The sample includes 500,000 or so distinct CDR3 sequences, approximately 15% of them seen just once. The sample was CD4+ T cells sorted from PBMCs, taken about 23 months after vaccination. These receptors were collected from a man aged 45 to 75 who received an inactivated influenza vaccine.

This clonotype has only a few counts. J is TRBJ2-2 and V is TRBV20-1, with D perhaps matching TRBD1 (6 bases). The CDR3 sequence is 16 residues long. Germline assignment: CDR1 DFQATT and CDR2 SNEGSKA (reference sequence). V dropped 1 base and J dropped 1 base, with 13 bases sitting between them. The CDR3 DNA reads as TGCAGTGCTAGAGGACCGGGACATAGGAACACCGGGGAGCTGTTTTTT. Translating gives CSARGPGHRNTGELFF.

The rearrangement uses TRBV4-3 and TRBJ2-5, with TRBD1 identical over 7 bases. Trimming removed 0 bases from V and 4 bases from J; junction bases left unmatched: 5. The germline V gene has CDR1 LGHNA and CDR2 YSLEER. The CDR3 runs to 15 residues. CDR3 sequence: CASSQDLAGGETQYF. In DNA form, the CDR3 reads TGCGCCAGCAGCCAAGATCTGGCAGGGGGAGAGACCCAGTACTTC.

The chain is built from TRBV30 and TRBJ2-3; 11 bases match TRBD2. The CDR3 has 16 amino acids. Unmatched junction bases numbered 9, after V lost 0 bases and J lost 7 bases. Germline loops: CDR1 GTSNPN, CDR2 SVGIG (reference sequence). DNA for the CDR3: TGTGCCTGGAGTGTACCCGGGGCTAGCGGGAGGTATACGCAGTATTTT. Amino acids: CAWSVPGASGRYTQYF.

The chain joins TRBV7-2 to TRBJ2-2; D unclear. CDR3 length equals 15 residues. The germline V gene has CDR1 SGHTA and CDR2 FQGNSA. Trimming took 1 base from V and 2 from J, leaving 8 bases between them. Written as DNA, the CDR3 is TGTGCCAGCAGCTTAGAAGGGATCAACACCGGGGAGCTGTTTTTT. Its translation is CASSLEGINTGELFF.

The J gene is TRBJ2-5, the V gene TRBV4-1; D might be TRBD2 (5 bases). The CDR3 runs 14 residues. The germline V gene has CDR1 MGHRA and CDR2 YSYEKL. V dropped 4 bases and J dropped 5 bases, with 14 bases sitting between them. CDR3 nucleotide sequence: TGCGCCAGCAGCCTCTTATTCGGGGTGGAGACCCAGTACTTC. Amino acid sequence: CASSLLFGVETQYF.

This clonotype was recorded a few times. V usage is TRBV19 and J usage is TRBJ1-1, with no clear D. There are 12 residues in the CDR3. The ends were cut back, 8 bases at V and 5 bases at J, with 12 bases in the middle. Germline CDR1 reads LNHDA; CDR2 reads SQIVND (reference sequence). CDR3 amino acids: CASGIGRTEAFF. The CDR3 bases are TGTGCCAGTGGGATCGGGCGGACTGAAGCTTTCTTT.

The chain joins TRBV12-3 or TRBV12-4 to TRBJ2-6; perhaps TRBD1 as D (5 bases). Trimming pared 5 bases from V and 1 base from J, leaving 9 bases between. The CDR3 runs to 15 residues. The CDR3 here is CASSHPGSGANVLTF. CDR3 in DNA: TGTGCCAGCAGTCACCCAGGGTCTGGGGCCAACGTCCTGACTTTC.

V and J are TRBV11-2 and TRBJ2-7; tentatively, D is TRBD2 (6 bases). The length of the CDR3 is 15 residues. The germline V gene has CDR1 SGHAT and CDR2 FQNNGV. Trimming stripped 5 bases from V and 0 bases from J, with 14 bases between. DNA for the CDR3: TGTGCCAGCAGCATTGTGGGGACTCGCTCCTACGAGCAGTACTTC. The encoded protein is CASSIVGTRSYEQYF.